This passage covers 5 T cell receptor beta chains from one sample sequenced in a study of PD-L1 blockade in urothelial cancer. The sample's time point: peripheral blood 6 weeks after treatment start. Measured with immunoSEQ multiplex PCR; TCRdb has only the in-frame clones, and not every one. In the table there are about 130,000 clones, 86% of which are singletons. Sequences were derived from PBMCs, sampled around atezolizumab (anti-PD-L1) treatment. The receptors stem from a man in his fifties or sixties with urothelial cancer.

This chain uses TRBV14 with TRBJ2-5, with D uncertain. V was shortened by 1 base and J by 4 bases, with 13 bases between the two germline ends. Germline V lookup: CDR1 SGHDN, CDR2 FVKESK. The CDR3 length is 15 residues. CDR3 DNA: TGTGCCAGCAGCCAAGGAGGAAAGCTTCCAGAGACCCAGTACTTC. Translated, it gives CASSQGGKLPETQYF.

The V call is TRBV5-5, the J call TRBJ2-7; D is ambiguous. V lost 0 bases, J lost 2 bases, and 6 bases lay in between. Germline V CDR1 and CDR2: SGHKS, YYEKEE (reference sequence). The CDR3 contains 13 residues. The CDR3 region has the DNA TGTGCCAGCAGCTTGGCCCCCACCTACGAGCAGTACTTC. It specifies CASSLAPTYEQYF.

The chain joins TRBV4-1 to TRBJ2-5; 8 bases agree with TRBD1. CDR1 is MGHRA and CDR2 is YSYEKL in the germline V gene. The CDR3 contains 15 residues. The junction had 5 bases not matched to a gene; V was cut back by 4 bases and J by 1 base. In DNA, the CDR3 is TGCGCCAGCAGCCCCCGGCAGGGGGCCCAAGAGACCCAGTACTTC. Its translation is CASSPRQGAQETQYF.

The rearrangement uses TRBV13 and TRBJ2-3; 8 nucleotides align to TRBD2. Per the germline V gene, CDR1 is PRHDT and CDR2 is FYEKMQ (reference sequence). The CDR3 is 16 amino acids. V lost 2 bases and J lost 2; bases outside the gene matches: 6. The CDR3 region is CASSLRLAGDTDTQYF. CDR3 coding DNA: TGTGCCAGCAGCTTACGTCTAGCGGGCGACACAGATACGCAGTATTTT.

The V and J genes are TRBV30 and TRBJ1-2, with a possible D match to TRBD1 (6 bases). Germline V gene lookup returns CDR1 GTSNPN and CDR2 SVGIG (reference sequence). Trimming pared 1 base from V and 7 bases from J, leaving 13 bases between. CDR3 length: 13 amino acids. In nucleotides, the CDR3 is TGTGCCTGGAGTGGGACCGGGACATCTGGCTACACCTTC. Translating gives CAWSGTGTSGYTF.